This TCR beta chain was captured in a study of beta chain features in type 1 diabetes. The overall study: Across every sample, 107,917,701 sorted cells were examined in total. Study conclusions and caveats: In the patient group, naive, central memory and Treg TCRB repertoires seemed more alike than in the healthy donor group. The question left open here concerned HLA type influencing TCRB rearrangement. A pattern of fewer insertions and more deletions at VDJ junctions was seen in type 1 diabetes patients.

TCRB transcripts that were expressed got sequenced, as all of the isolated RNA had been reverse transcribed. Only in-frame clones appear in the TCRdb table, and some are missing; sequencing was by immunoSEQ multiplex PCR. The sample contains some 150,000 clones, approximately 10% of which appear only once. Germline CDR1 reads SGHRS; CDR2 reads YFSETQ. With V trimmed by 6 bases and J by 8 bases, 9 bases remained unmatched. The CDR3 contains 13 residues. This clone was seen a few times. Its antigen is unidentified. The sample taken for sequencing was central memory CD4+ T cells from blood. The gene calls are TRBV5-1 and TRBJ1-2; 8 bases line up with TRBD1. The TCR sequence derives from a middle-aged woman in good health. This CDR3 is CASTETGAYGYTF. The CDR3 region has the DNA TGCGCCAGCACAGAGACAGGGGCTTACGGCTACACCTTC.